What follows describes a single TCR beta chain. Its antigen is not known. Some clones are missing from TCRdb's copy, which holds only in-frame ones; the method was immunoSEQ multiplex PCR. The table lists over 75,000 clones, about 85% of them singletons, with over 13% in the top ten. The entry originates in a study of PD-L1 blockade in urothelial cancer. Study-level information: Timepoints chosen for blood analysis were 3 weeks (second dose) and 6 weeks after treatment start. Notes on the study in general: Those with durable benefit had larger increases in tumor-associated blood clones at 3 weeks.

Time point in this sample: pretreatment peripheral blood. The source of this sequence is a man aged 55 to 69 with urothelial cancer. The input for sequencing was PBMCs, taken around atezolizumab (anti-PD-L1) treatment.

In DNA form, the CDR3 reads TGTGCCATGATTGGCAAAGAGACCCAGTACTTC. It specifies CAMIGKETQYF. The genes are TRBV7-9 and TRBJ2-5; D is undetermined. Germline CDR1 and CDR2: SEHNR and FQNEAQ (reference sequence). The V end was cut by 10 bases, the J end by 3 bases, with 9 bases between. The CDR3 is 11 residues long. Variable domain in full (rest from reference TRBV7-9 and TRBJ2-5): DTGVSQNPRHKITKRGQNVTFRCDPISEHNRLYWYRQTLGQGPEFLTYFQNEAQLEKSRLLSDRFSAERPKGSFSTLEIQRTEQGDSAMYLCAMIGKETQYFGPGTRLLVL.